This passage covers 28 T cell receptor beta chains from one sample sequenced in a study of blood T cell repertoires in COVID-19. Using immunoSEQ multiplex PCR, the repertoire was profiled, and TCRdb retains in-frame clones only, with some absent. The sample has around 160,000 clones, more than 75% seen once; the top ten hold 1.2%. The sample was PBMCs or T cells enriched from blood (not recorded which). The origin of the receptors is a woman aged 25 to 39 with acute COVID-19.

This chain uses TRBV30 with TRBJ1-1; D might be TRBD1 (5 bases). Germline V gives CDR1 GTSNPN, CDR2 SVGIG (reference sequence). This CDR3 has 11 amino acids. With 0 bases removed from V and 10 bases from J, the gap between germline ends came to 9 bases. CDR3 sequence: CAWSVGAGAFF. The CDR3 bases are TGTGCCTGGAGTGTAGGGGCCGGAGCTTTCTTT.

The chain has TRBV19 and TRBJ2-3, with 7 bases that match TRBD2. There are 15 residues in the CDR3. Germline trimming cut 3 bases from V and 5 bases from J; bases unmatched to any gene: 8. Germline-derived CDR1 and CDR2 are LNHDA and SQIVND (reference sequence). CDR3 nucleotides: TGTGCCAGTAGTATTTGGGCGGGAGCCGGAGATACGCAGTATTTT. Protein: CASSIWAGAGDTQYF.

The chain links TRBV19 to TRBJ1-4; no reliable D call. V was cut by 3 bases and J by 5 bases, with 7 bases left in between. CDR1 is LNHDA, CDR2 SQIVND, per germline (reference sequence). The CDR3 sequence is 13 residues long. CDR3 bases: TGTGCCAGTAGTATGAAGCACAATGAAAAACTGTTTTTT. It encodes CASSMKHNEKLFF.

This clone was detected only once. The chain has TRBV3-1 (or the pseudogene TRBV3-2) and TRBJ2-3; 11 nucleotides match TRBD2. The CDR3 covers 21 residues. From germline, CDR1 is LGHDT and CDR2 YNNKEL (reference sequence). The J segment lost 6 bases and the V segment lost 0 bases, leaving 20 bases of the junction unmatched. CDR3 protein: CASSQDEGLAGARLGKDTQYF. The DNA of the CDR3 is TGTGCCAGCAGCCAAGATGAAGGACTAGCGGGTGCCAGATTAGGGAAGGATACGCAGTATTTT.

Regarding this clone: This sample includes further DNA sequences coding for the same CDR3. The CDR3 DNA reads TGTGCCAGCAGCTTAAAGGGGGCCTCTGGAAACACCATATATTTT. Translated: CASSLKGASGNTIYF. This chain connects TRBV7-2 to TRBJ1-3; 7 nucleotides line up with TRBD1. CDR1 SGHTA and CDR2 FQGNSA come from the germline V gene. The CDR3 length is 15 residues. The ends lost 2 bases at V and 0 bases at J; junction bases unmatched: 1.

This clone was observed once. The chain employs TRBV19 and TRBJ1-2; 8 bases match TRBD1. Per germline, CDR1 LNHDA and CDR2 SQIVND (reference sequence). This CDR3 comprises 19 residues. The junction had 16 bases not matched to a gene; V was cut back by 1 base and J by 3 bases. The CDR3 sequence is CASSIGGQGREGGHYGYTF. The CDR3 DNA sequence: TGTGCCAGTAGTATAGGTGGACAGGGAAGGGAGGGGGGACACTATGGCTACACCTTC. The whole variable domain, filled in from reference TRBV19 and TRBJ1-2, reads DGGITQSPKYLFRKEGQNVTLSCEQNLNHDAMYWYRQDPGQGLRLIYYSQIVNDFQKGDIAEGYSVSREKKESFPLTVTSAQKNPTAFYLCASSIGGQGREGGHYGYTFGSGTRLTVV.

This clone was counted a single time. The chain links TRBV18 to TRBJ1-4; 9 bases are shared with TRBD1. CDR1 is KGHSH, CDR2 LQKENI, per germline. Trimming took 3 bases from V and 5 from J; bases not matched to a gene: 1. CDR3 length: 14 amino acids. CDR3 coding DNA: TGTGCCAGCTCACCCGGGACAGGGAATGAAAAACTGTTTTTT. As protein: CASSPGTGNEKLFF.

The rearrangement joins TRBV30 to TRBJ2-3; tentative D call: TRBD2 (5 bases). The CDR3 spans 13 residues. Germline V gene sequence: CDR1 GTSNPN, CDR2 SVGIG (reference sequence). The germline V and J ends were trimmed by 4 bases and 5 bases, with 13 bases remaining between them. The DNA of the CDR3 is TGTGCCTGGACACGGCTAGCAGGAGATACGCAGTATTTT. Its translation: CAWTRLAGDTQYF. The variable domain in full, with the rest retrieved from reference TRBV30 and TRBJ2-3, is SQTIHQWPATLVQPVGSPLSLECTVEGTSNPNLYWYRQAAGRGLQLLFYSVGIGQISSEVPQNLSASRPQDRQFILSSKKLLLSDSGFYLCAWTRLAGDTQYFGPGTRLTVL.

The rearrangement joins TRBV7-3 to TRBJ2-3; TRBD2 aligns across 11 bases. The germline V gene encodes CDR1 SGHTA and CDR2 FQGTGA. The CDR3 consists of 15 residues. Germline trimming cut 5 bases from V and 5 bases from J; bases unmatched to any gene: 6. The CDR3 here is CASSPSGTSGDTQYF. The CDR3 DNA follows: TGTGCCAGCAGCCCGTCCGGGACTAGCGGAGATACGCAGTATTTT.

This rearrangement joins TRBV5-1 to TRBJ2-3, with 8 nucleotides matching TRBD1. Germline trimming cut 2 bases from V and 4 bases from J; bases unmatched to any gene: 9. Germline CDR1 reads SGHRS; CDR2 reads YFSETQ. The CDR3 totals 16 residues. The CDR3 DNA reads TGCGCCAGCAGCTTTATGACAGGGGCGAGTGCAGATACGCAGTATTTT. Encoded protein: CASSFMTGASADTQYF.

The chain joins TRBV27 to TRBJ2-1, with a possible D match to TRBD1 (6 bases). V lost 2 bases to trimming and J lost 4 bases, with 12 bases between them. This CDR3 region has 15 residues. Germline CDR1 and CDR2: MNHEY and SMNVEV (reference sequence). The CDR3 spells CASSLGDTIYNEQFF. CDR3 nucleotide sequence: TGTGCCAGCAGTTTAGGGGACACTATATACAATGAGCAGTTCTTC.

This clone was seen just once. The chain is built from TRBV12-3 or TRBV12-4 and TRBJ2-7; D is uncertain. This CDR3 is 13 amino acids long. V was clipped by 3 bases and J by 2 bases, with 8 bases between them. The chain's CDR3 is CASSFNTPYEQYF. The CDR3 nucleotides read TGTGCCAGCAGTTTTAACACACCCTACGAGCAGTACTTC.

This clone appeared a single time. The CDR3 DNA reads as TGTGCCAGTAGTCCCGAGAGATACCCTAACTATGGCTACACCTTC. This codes for CASSPERYPNYGYTF. V and J are TRBV19 and TRBJ1-2; D ambiguous. V was shortened by 5 bases and J by 0 bases, with 13 bases between the two germline ends. Per the germline V gene, CDR1 is LNHDA and CDR2 is SQIVND (reference sequence). This CDR3 has 15 residues.

The V call is TRBV15, the J call TRBJ1-2, with a possible D match to TRBD1 (5 bases). Germline CDR1 reads LNHNV; CDR2 reads YYDKDF (reference sequence). The CDR3 is 17 amino acids. Trimming left V 0 bases short and J 3 bases short, with 17 bases between. CDR3 loop: CATSREMGPRRDYGYTF. The CDR3 DNA follows: TGTGCCACCAGCAGAGAGATGGGGCCTCGCCGGGACTATGGCTACACCTTC.

V and J are TRBV6-2 or TRBV6-3 and TRBJ1-1; no clear D. The V and J ends lost 5 bases and 3 bases respectively, with 10 bases between them. The germline V gene has CDR1 MNHEY and CDR2 SVGEGT. The length of the CDR3 is 13 residues. This CDR3 reads CASSQTEYTEAFF. In nucleotides, the CDR3 is TGTGCCAGCAGTCAAACAGAATACACTGAAGCTTTCTTT.

For the CDR3, the DNA is TGTGCCAGCAGCTCGAGCGGGAGGCCGTCCTACGAGCAGTACTTC. Protein: CASSSSGRPSYEQYF. This sequence joins TRBV7-9 and TRBJ2-7; TRBD2 aligns across 9 bases. Per the germline V gene, CDR1 is SEHNR and CDR2 is FQNEAQ (reference sequence). This CDR3 is 15 amino acids long. Unmatched junction bases numbered 5, after V lost 4 bases and J lost 1 base. The complete variable domain, with remaining parts taken from reference TRBV7-9 and TRBJ2-7, reads DTGVSQNPRHKITKRGQNVTFRCDPISEHNRLYWYRQTLGQGPEFLTYFQNEAQLEKSRLLSDRFSAERPKGSFSTLEIQRTEQGDSAMYLCASSSSGRPSYEQYFGPGTRLTVT.

Remarks on this clone: A much bigger clone sits one base away, suggesting this may be a read error. The chain has TRBV28 and TRBJ2-7; D unresolved. CDR1 MDHEN and CDR2 SYDVKM come from the germline V gene. V gave up 5 bases and J gave up 0 bases, with 5 bases separating them. The CDR3 covers 12 residues. The CDR3, as DNA: TGTGCCAGCAGTCTTAGCTCCTACGAGCAGTACTTC. It yields the protein CASSLSSYEQYF.

The chain carries TRBV19 and TRBJ1-1; no clear D gene. Trimming removed 3 bases at V and 6 bases at J, with 14 bases between. Germline V gene sequence: CDR1 LNHDA, CDR2 SQIVND (reference sequence). This CDR3 has 14 amino acids. The CDR3 spells CASSIDISVPEAFF. The CDR3 DNA follows: TGTGCCAGTAGTATTGACATCTCAGTCCCTGAAGCTTTCTTT.

V and J are TRBV4-2 and TRBJ2-3; D is possibly TRBD2 (5 bases). Germline V gene sequence: CDR1 LGHNA, CDR2 YNFKEQ. Trimming left V 1 base short and J 0 bases short, with 8 bases between. This CDR3 is built from 15 residues. Written as DNA, the CDR3 is TGTGCCAGCAGCCAAGGGACTGCTAGCACAGATACGCAGTATTTT. Protein product: CASSQGTASTDTQYF.

The chain employs TRBV28 and TRBJ2-7; TRBD1 might be the D (6 bases). Trimming cost V 2 bases and J 3 bases, with 14 bases left between them. The CDR3 totals 15 residues. Germline assignment: CDR1 MDHEN and CDR2 SYDVKM. Here the CDR3 reads CASSLRQGTYYEQYF. In DNA form, the CDR3 reads TGTGCCAGCAGTTTAAGGCAGGGGACATACTACGAGCAGTACTTC.

The chain joins TRBV24-1 to TRBJ1-5; the D is unclear. The V gene lost 6 bases and the J gene lost 7 bases, with 15 bases spanning the gap. The germline CDR1 and CDR2 sequences are KGHDR and SFDVKD. The CDR3 has 14 residues. Here the CDR3 reads CATSRARSGQPQHF. CDR3 DNA sequence: TGTGCCACCAGTAGGGCCCGGAGCGGCCAGCCCCAGCATTTT.

V gene TRBV7-6 combines with J gene TRBJ2-3, with a weak D call TRBD1 (5 bases). Germline V gene sequence: CDR1 SGHVS, CDR2 FNYEAQ. The ends were cut back, 1 base at V and 1 base at J, with 15 bases in the middle. The CDR3 length is 17 residues. DNA of the CDR3: TGTGCCAGCAGCTTAGACTTCAGCAGGGTAGGCACAGATACGCAGTATTTT. Protein: CASSLDFSRVGTDTQYF. Full variable domain (outside the CDR3, taken from reference TRBV7-6 and TRBJ2-3): GAGVSQSPRYKVTKRGQDVALRCDPISGHVSLYWYRQALGQGPEFLTYFNYEAQQDKSGLPNDRFSAERPEGSISTLTIQRTEQRDSAMYRCASSLDFSRVGTDTQYFGPGTRLTVL.

The rearrangement joins TRBV4-2 to TRBJ2-2, with D uncertain. CDR3 size: 15 residues. Per the germline V gene, CDR1 is LGHNA and CDR2 is YNFKEQ. V was trimmed by 5 bases and J by 1 base, leaving 11 bases between them. The DNA for the CDR3 is TGTGCCAGCAGCAAAGGATGGCAGAACACCGGGGAGCTGTTTTTT. This encodes CASSKGWQNTGELFF.

The chain is built from TRBV29-1 and TRBJ2-3; 8 bases are a match to TRBD1. This CDR3 has 18 residues. With V trimmed by 6 bases and J by 0 bases, 17 bases remained unmatched. In germline, CDR1 is SQVTM, CDR2 ANQGSEA. Here the CDR3 DNA reads TGCAGCGTCGCCGGGACAGGATATACAAGTCCTAGCACAGATACGCAGTATTTT. Amino acids: CSVAGTGYTSPSTDTQYF.

J is TRBJ1-5 and V is TRBV12-3 or TRBV12-4; D is undetermined. The CDR3 runs 11 residues. The germline V and J ends were trimmed by 6 bases and 9 bases, with 9 bases remaining between them. The CDR3 loop is CASSLNGPQHF. The DNA of the CDR3 is TGTGCCAGCAGCCTAAACGGGCCCCAGCATTTT.

This chain joins TRBV18 and TRBJ2-7; possible D gene TRBD2, 5 bases. Germline lookup yields CDR1 KGHSH and CDR2 LQKENI. V was shortened by 0 bases and J by 3 bases, with 6 bases between the two germline ends. The CDR3 contains 13 residues. This chain's CDR3 is CASSPPGVYEQYF. For the CDR3, the DNA is TGTGCCAGCTCACCACCCGGGGTCTACGAGCAGTACTTC.

This sequence joins TRBV11-2 and TRBJ2-1; D remains unclear. The V end lost 6 bases, the J end lost 2 bases, and 11 bases lay between the germline ends. The germline gives CDR1 SGHAT, CDR2 FQNNGV. CDR3 size: 14 residues. CDR3 region: CASRPPLPYNEQFF. For the CDR3, the DNA is TGTGCCAGCAGACCCCCCCTACCCTACAATGAGCAGTTCTTC.

The gene calls are TRBV6-6 and TRBJ2-1; D may be TRBD2 (6 bases). Germline loops: CDR1 MNHNY, CDR2 SVGAGI (reference sequence). Trimming shortened V by 2 bases and J by 8 bases, and 16 bases separated the two germline ends. The CDR3 contains 15 residues. CDR3 coding DNA: TGTGCCAGCAGTTACGGGCCGGTGGGCGGGGATGAGCAGTTCTTC. Encoded protein: CASSYGPVGGDEQFF.